This T cell receptor beta chain was found in a study of T cells in Graves' hyperthyroidism and ophthalmopathy. Overall study context: Peripheral blood was acquired at first diagnosis, ahead of any therapy whatsoever.

It was uncontrolled infection, other autoimmune disease, pregnancy or lactation that excluded patients. The sample holds many counts of this clonotype. The antigen remains unidentified. Study-wide points: Blood also showed most of the thyroid clonotypes that were expanded above 0.001.

Amplification of TCR beta CDR3 regions used RNA as the template. With the HTBI primer set, the TCR CDR3 went through a first round of RT-PCR. TCRdb re-derived calls from the multiplex PCR reads in MiXCR, one entry per CDR3 protein. The table has under 650,000 distinct CDR3 sequences, under 20% seen once. The V end lost 4 bases, the J end lost 13 bases, and 16 bases lay between the germline ends. In germline, CDR1 is MDHEN, CDR2 SYDVKM. CDR3 length: 12 amino acids. Sequences were obtained from blood. V and J are TRBV28 and TRBJ1-1; possibly TRBD1 for D (6 bases). This sequence originates from a woman aged 25 to 39 with Graves' hyperthyroidism. CDR3 sequence reads: CASSSDRTGGFF. CDR3 DNA: TGTGCCAGCAGTTCCGACAGGACTGGGGGTTTCTTT.